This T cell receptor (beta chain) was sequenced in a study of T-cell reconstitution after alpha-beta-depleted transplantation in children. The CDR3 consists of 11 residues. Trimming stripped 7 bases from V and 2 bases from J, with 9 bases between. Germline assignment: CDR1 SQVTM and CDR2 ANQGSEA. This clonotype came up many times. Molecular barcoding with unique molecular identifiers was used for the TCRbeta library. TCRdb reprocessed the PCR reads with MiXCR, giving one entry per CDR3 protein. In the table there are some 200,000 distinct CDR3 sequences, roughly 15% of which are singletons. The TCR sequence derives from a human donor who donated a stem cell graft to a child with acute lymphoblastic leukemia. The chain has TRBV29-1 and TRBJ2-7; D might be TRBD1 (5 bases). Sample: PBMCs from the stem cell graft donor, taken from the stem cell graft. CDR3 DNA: TGCAGCGCACAGGAAGCCTACGAGCAGTACTTC. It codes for CSAQEAYEQYF.